The 3 T cell receptor beta chains below were found in one sample sequenced in a study of blood T cells in healthy people across ages. Using a J-beta primer mix together with a sample-barcoded 5' primer, a second PCR was run for about 7 to 12 cycles. TCRdb itself ran the 5' RACE reads through MiXCR, one entry per CDR3 protein. The profile shows 1.5 million or so distinct CDR3 sequences, 42% of them singletons. The sequencing input was blood. All receptors come from a woman younger than 35 in good health.

About this clonotype: At one boundary the junction diverges from the germline segment, which might be a read error. The gene calls are TRBV5-6 and TRBJ2-1; the D gene is possibly TRBD2 (6 bases). TRBJ2-7 explains the end of the DNA better; the J call may be wrong. CDR1 and CDR2 from the germline V gene are SGHDT and YYEEEE. The CDR3 has 17 amino acids. The CDR3 loop is CPSSSWRRGQTYNEQYF. CDR3 sequence (DNA): TGTCCCAGCAGCTCATGGAGGCGGGGCCAGACCTACAATGAGCAGTACTTC.

This clonotype was recorded a few times. The rearrangement joins TRBV4-1 to TRBJ2-5, with a tentative D call TRBD1 (5 bases). This CDR3 contains 18 residues. Germline V gene data show CDR1 as MGHRA and CDR2 as YSYEKL. Trimming pared 0 bases from V and 0 bases from J, leaving 17 bases between. CDR3 DNA sequence: TGCGCCAGCAGCCAAGATCGCACAGGTTACGGGTACCAAGAGACCCAGTACTTC. Protein product: CASSQDRTGYGYQETQYF.

The rearrangement links TRBV5-1 to TRBJ1-1; a weak D match, TRBD1 (5 bases). CDR1 is SGHRS and CDR2 is YFSETQ in the germline V gene. The CDR3 has 14 residues. V was trimmed by 4 bases and J by 6 bases, leaving 16 bases between them. CDR3 coding DNA: TGCGCCAGCAGCCAACCCGCAGGGTCGGCTGAAGCTTTCTTT. It encodes CASSQPAGSAEAFF.